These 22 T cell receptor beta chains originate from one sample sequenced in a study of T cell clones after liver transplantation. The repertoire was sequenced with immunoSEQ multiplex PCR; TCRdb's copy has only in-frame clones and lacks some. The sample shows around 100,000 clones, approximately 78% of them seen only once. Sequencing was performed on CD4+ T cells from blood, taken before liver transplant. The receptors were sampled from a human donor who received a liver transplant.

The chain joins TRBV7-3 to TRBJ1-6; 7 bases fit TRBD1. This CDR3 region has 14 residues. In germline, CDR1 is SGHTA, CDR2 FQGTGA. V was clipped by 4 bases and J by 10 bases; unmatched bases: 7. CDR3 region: CASSSTGVQSPLHF. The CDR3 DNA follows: TGTGCCAGCAGCTCCACAGGGGTACAGTCACCCCTCCACTTT.

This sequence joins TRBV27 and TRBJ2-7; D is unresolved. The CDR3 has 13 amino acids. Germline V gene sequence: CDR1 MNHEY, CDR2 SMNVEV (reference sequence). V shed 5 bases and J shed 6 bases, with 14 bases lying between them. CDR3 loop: CASSGPWGSEQYF. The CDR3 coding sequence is TGTGCCAGCAGTGGGCCTTGGGGAAGCGAGCAGTACTTC.

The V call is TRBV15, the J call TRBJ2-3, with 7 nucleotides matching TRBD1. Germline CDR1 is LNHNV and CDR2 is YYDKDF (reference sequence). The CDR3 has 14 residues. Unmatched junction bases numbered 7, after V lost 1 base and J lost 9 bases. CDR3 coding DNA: TGTGCCACCAGCAGAGCGGCTACAGGGGAGACGCAGTATTTT. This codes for CATSRAATGETQYF.

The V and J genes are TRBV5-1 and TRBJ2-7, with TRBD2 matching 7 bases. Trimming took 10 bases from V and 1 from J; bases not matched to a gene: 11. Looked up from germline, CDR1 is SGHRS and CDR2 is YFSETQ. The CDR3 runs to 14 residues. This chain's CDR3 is CACRRGDRSYEQYF. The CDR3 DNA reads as TGCGCCTGCCGTCGGGGGGACCGGTCCTACGAGCAGTACTTC.

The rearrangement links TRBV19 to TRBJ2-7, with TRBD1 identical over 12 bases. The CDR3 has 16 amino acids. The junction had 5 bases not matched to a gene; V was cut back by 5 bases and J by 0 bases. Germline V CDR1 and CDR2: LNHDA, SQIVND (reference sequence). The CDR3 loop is CASSPGQGAISYEQYF. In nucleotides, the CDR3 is TGTGCCAGTAGTCCGGGACAGGGGGCCATCTCCTACGAGCAGTACTTC.

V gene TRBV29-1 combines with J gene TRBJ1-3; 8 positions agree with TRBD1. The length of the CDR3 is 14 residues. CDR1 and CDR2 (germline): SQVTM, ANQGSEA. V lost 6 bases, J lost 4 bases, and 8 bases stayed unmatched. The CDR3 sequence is CSVATGAYGNTIYF. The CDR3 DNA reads TGCAGCGTGGCGACAGGGGCCTACGGAAACACCATATATTTT.

The CDR3 loop is CASSLRGALFDEAFF. CDR3 nucleotide sequence: TGTGCCAGCAGCTTACGAGGGGCCCTCTTTGATGAAGCTTTCTTT. This chain joins TRBV7-8 and TRBJ1-1, with D possibly being TRBD1 (5 bases). V lost 2 bases and J lost 7, with 17 bases in between. Germline loops: CDR1 SGHVS, CDR2 FQNEAQ. The CDR3 spans 15 residues.

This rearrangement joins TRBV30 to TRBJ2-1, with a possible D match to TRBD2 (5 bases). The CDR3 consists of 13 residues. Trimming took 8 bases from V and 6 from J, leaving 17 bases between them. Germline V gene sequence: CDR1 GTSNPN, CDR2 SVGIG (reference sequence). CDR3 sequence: CAREEEGPNEQFF. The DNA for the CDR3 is TGTGCCCGGGAAGAGGAAGGTCCCAATGAGCAGTTCTTC.

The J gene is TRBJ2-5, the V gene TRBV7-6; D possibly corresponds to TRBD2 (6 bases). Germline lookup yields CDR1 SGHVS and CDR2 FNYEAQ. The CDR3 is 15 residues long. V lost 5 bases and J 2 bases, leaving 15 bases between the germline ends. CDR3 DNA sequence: TGTGCCAGCAGCCCTCCGGCGGGACGGCAAGAGACCCAGTACTTC. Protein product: CASSPPAGRQETQYF.

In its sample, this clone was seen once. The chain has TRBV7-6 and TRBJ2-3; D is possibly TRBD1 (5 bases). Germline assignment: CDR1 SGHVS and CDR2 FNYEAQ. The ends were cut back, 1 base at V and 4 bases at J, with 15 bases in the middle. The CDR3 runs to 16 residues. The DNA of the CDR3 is TGTGCCAGCAGCTTAGGGGGCAAGGCGACTTCAGATACGCAGTATTTT. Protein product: CASSLGGKATSDTQYF.

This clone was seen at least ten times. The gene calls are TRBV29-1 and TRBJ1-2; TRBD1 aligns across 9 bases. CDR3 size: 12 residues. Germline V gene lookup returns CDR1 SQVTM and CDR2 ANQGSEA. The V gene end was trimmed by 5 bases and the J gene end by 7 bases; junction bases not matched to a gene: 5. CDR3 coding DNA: TGCAGCGTTTGGACAGGGGATGGTGGCTACACCTTC. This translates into CSVWTGDGGYTF.

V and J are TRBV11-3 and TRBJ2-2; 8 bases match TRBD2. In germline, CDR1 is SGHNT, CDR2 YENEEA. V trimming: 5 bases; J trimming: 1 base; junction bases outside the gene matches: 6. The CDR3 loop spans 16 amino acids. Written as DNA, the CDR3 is TGTGCCAGCAGCCCGCGGGGGGCCGGGAACACCGGGGAGCTGTTTTTT. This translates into CASSPRGAGNTGELFF.

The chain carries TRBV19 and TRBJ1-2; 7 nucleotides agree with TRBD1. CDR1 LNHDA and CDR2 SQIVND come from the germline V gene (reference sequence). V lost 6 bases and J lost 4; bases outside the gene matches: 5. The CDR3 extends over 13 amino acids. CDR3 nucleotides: TGTGCCAGTAGCAGGGGACAGAGCTATGGCTACACCTTC. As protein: CASSRGQSYGYTF.

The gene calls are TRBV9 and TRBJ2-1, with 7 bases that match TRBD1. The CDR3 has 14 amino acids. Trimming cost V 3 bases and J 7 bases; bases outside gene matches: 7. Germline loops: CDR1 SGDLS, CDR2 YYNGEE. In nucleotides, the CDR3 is TGTGCCAGCAGCGCCTCGACAGGGTGGAATGAGCAGTTCTTC. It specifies CASSASTGWNEQFF. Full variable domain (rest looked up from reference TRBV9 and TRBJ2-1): DSGVTQTPKHLITATGQRVTLRCSPRSGDLSVYWYQQSLDQGLQFLIQYYNGEERAKGNILERFSAQQFPDLHSELNLSSLELGDSALYFCASSASTGWNEQFFGPGTRLTVL.

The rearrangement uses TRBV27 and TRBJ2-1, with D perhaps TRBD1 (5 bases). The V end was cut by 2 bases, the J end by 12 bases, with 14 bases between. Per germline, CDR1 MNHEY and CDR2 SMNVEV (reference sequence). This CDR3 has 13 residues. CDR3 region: CASSLEGRQGQFF. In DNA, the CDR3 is TGTGCCAGCAGTTTAGAAGGGCGGCAGGGGCAGTTCTTC.

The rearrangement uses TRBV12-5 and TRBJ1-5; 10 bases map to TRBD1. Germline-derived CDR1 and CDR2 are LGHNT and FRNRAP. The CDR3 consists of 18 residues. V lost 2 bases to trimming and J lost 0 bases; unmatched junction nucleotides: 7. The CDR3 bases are TGTGCTAGTGGTTTGCCGGGGACAGGGGCTTATAGCAATCAGCCCCAGCATTTT. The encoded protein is CASGLPGTGAYSNQPQHF.

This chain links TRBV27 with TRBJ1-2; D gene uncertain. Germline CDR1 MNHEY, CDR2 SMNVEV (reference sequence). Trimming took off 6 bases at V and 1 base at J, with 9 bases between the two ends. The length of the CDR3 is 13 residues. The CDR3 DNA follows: TGTGCCAGCAGACTGACCGATAACTATGGCTACACCTTC. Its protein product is CASRLTDNYGYTF.

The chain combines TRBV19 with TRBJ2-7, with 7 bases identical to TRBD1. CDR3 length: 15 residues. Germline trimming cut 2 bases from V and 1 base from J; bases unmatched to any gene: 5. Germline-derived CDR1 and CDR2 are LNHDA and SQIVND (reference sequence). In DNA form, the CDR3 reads TGTGCCAGTAGTATACCTCGGGGACAGTCCTACGAGCAGTACTTC. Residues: CASSIPRGQSYEQYF.

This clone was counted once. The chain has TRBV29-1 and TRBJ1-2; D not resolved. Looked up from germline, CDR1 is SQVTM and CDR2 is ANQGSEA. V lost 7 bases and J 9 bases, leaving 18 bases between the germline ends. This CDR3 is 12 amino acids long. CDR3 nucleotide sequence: TGCAGCGGGACCCTTGACGGTTCGAGCTACACCTTC. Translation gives CSGTLDGSSYTF.

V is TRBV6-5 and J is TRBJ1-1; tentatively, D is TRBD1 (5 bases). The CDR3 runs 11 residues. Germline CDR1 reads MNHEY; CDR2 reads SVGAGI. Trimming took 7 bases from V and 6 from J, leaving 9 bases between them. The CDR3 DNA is TGTGCCAGCACCTTGACAGCTGAAGCTTTCTTT. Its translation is CASTLTAEAFF.

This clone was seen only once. The CDR3 DNA reads TGTGCCAGCTCCCCCCAAAAGGGGAGTGGGGAGACCCAGTACTTC. Residues: CASSPQKGSGETQYF. The V call is TRBV18, the J call TRBJ2-5; D assignment may be TRBD1 or TRBD2 (5 bases each). Germline V gene data show CDR1 as KGHSH and CDR2 as LQKENI. This CDR3 contains 15 residues. V lost 6 bases, J lost 5 bases, and 19 bases lay in between. The full variable domain, rest sourced from reference TRBV18 and TRBJ2-5, is NAGVMQNPRHLVRRRGQEARLRCSPMKGHSHVYWYRQLPEEGLKFMVYLQKENIIDESGMPKERFSAEFPKEGPSILRIQQVVRGDSAAYFCASSPQKGSGETQYFGPGTRLLVL.

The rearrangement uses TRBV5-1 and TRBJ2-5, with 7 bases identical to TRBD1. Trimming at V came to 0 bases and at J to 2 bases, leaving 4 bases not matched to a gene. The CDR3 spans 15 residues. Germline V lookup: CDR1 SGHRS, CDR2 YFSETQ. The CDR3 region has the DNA TGCGCCAGCAGCTTGGCCCCGGGACAGCAAGAGACCCAGTACTTC. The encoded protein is CASSLAPGQQETQYF.